Below are 32 T cell receptor beta chains sequenced from a single sample in a study of tumor-infiltrating lymphocytes in oesophageal squamous cell carcinoma. TCRdb reprocessed the PCR reads with MiXCR, giving one entry per CDR3 protein. The data show approximately 9,500 distinct CDR3 sequences, 59% seen once. The sequencing sample was made of esophageal tumor tissue. The receptor set was obtained from a male donor with esophageal squamous cell carcinoma.

In this sample, this clonotype turned up a few times. This CDR3 fails to terminate in the conserved phenylalanine or tryptophan, so it likely reflects a read error. No DNA is shown, since the ends of the CDR3 on it are uncertain; the CDR3 is the one TCRdb lists. V and J are TRBV11-3 and TRBJ1-1; no DNA check was done on the table's D call, TRBD1. A total of 17 residues make up the CDR3, ends included. CDR1 is SGHNT and CDR2 is YENEEA in the germline V gene. The chain's CDR3 is CASSLGLIFALSSSSAP.

This clonotype was counted many times. A much larger clone is a single base away; this may be a read error. The chain joins TRBV28 to TRBJ2-1, with TRBD2 identical over 9 bases. The J call may not be correct, given that the DNA end is closer to TRBJ2-7. The CDR3 consists of 16 residues. The germline gives CDR1 MDHEN, CDR2 SYDVKM. Here the CDR3 DNA reads TGTGCCAGCAGCGGGCTAGCGGGACCGCTCTACAATGAGCAGTACTTC. Translation gives CASSGLAGPLYNEQYF.

This clonotype occurred a few times. J is TRBJ1-1 and V is TRBV7-2; maybe TRBD1 (5 bases). Germline-derived CDR1 and CDR2 are SGHTA and FQGNSA. V was pared by 1 base and J by 4 bases, with 13 bases between. The CDR3 spans 15 residues. CDR3 residues: CASSLVLGESTEAFF. CDR3 sequence (DNA): TGTGCCAGCAGCTTAGTGCTGGGGGAGAGCACTGAAGCTTTCTTT.

The chain recombines TRBV7-6 with TRBJ2-2; TRBD2 matches at 7 bases. The CDR3 runs 15 residues. V shed 5 bases and J 1 base; nucleotides not matched to a gene: 4. Germline V gene lookup returns CDR1 SGHVS and CDR2 FNYEAQ. The CDR3 is CASSRTGGNTGELFF. CDR3 nucleotide sequence: TGTGCCAGCAGCCGGACGGGAGGGAACACCGGGGAGCTGTTTTTT. Together with reference TRBV7-6 and TRBJ2-2, the CDR3 gives the full variable domain: GAGVSQSPRYKVTKRGQDVALRCDPISGHVSLYWYRQALGQGPEFLTYFNYEAQQDKSGLPNDRFSAERPEGSISTLTIQRTEQRDSAMYRCASSRTGGNTGELFFGEGSRLTVL.

The J gene is TRBJ2-5, the V gene TRBV24-1; weak D call: TRBD2 (5 bases). The end of the DNA aligns better with TRBJ2-1, so the J call may be wrong. The CDR3 is 14 residues long. Looked up from germline, CDR1 is KGHDR and CDR2 is SFDVKD. The CDR3 is CATSERAPMGEQFF. CDR3 DNA: TGTGCCACCAGTGAGCGGGCCCCCATGGGTGAGCAGTTCTTC.

DNA for the CDR3: TGTGCCAGCAGTTCTCAGGGGGCGGGGTACATTCAGTACTTC. It is translated as CASSSQGAGYIQYF. The gene calls are TRBV28 and TRBJ2-4, with TRBD1 matching over 8 bases. Germline CDR1 and CDR2: MDHEN and SYDVKM. The V and J ends lost 4 bases and 8 bases, in that order; junction bases with no gene match: 7. The CDR3 extends over 14 amino acids.

The chain uses TRBV28 and TRBJ2-2, with D maybe TRBD1 (5 bases). This CDR3 contains 16 residues. Germline-derived CDR1 and CDR2 are MDHEN and SYDVKM. V was clipped by 3 bases and J by 5 bases, with 16 bases between them. CDR3 residues: CASSFLGRVGTGELFF. The CDR3 region has the DNA TGTGCCAGCAGTTTCTTAGGCAGGGTCGGGACCGGGGAGCTGTTTTTT.

The chain is built from TRBV7-9 and TRBJ2-3; the match to TRBD2 covers 12 bases. The assigned J gene may be wrong: the sequence end matches TRBJ2-1 better. CDR3 size: 15 residues. The germline V gene encodes CDR1 SEHNR and CDR2 FQNEAQ (reference sequence). The CDR3 loop reads CASSLRLAGEDEQFF. The CDR3 DNA follows: TGTGCCAGCAGCCTCCGACTAGCGGGAGAGGATGAGCAGTTCTTC.

This chain joins TRBV11-2 and TRBJ2-5; a possible D gene is TRBD2 (6 bases). The closer fit of TRBJ2-1 to the DNA end suggests the J call may be wrong. The CDR3 covers 15 residues. CDR1 is SGHAT and CDR2 is FQNNGV in the germline V gene. The CDR3 spells CASSTGTASYNEQFF. The CDR3 region has the DNA TGTGCCAGCAGCACCGGGACTGCTTCCTACAATGAGCAGTTCTTC.

V usage is TRBV7-2 and J usage is TRBJ1-1; possibly TRBD1 for D (5 bases). V lost 3 bases and J lost 3, with 11 bases in between. There are 14 residues in the CDR3. Germline CDR1 is SGHTA and CDR2 is FQGNSA. The CDR3: CASSFSVRDTEAFF. CDR3 sequence (DNA): TGTGCCAGCAGCTTTAGTGTCAGGGACACTGAAGCTTTCTTT.

The J gene is TRBJ2-5, the V gene TRBV11-2; D not certain. TRBJ2-1 matches the DNA end more closely, so the J call is doubtful. This CDR3 comprises 13 residues. Germline values: CDR1 SGHAT, CDR2 FQNNGV. Here the CDR3 reads CASSSGFHNEQFF. The CDR3, as DNA: TGTGCCAGCAGCTCCGGGTTCCACAATGAGCAGTTCTTC.

This clonotype turned up a few times. Its ends do not fully match the called genes, so a read error is possible. The chain carries TRBV7-2 and TRBJ2-1; 10 bases are a match to TRBD1. The germline CDR1 and CDR2 sequences are SGHTA and FQGNSA. The CDR3 extends over 15 amino acids. The CDR3 region is CASSRQGASNSPLHF. The CDR3 bases are TGTGCCAGCAGCCGACAGGGGGCCAGTAATTCACCCCTCCACTTC.

V and J are TRBV10-3 and TRBJ1-1; the match to TRBD2 covers 16 bases. The J call may be faulty, since TRBJ2-2 better matches the DNA end. Germline-derived CDR1 and CDR2 are ENHRY and SYGVKD. This CDR3 comprises 18 residues. CDR3 in DNA: TGTGCCATCACAAAGGGACTAGCGGGAGGGCCAGGCACCGGGGAGCTGTTTTTT. Translation gives CAITKGLAGGPGTGELFF.

The chain joins TRBV12-3 or TRBV12-4 to TRBJ2-1, with a tentative D call TRBD1 (6 bases). The CDR3 runs 13 residues. Trimming removed 5 bases at V and 4 bases at J, with 9 bases between. The CDR3 DNA is TGTGCCAGCAGTCCGACAGGTTACAATGAGCAGTTCTTC. Its translation: CASSPTGYNEQFF.

This clonotype occurred many times. The CDR3 end shows no conserved phenylalanine or tryptophan, and so a read error is likely. The limits of the CDR3 on the DNA are not certain, so only TCRdb's listed CDR3 is given. The V call is TRBV28, the J call TRBJ2-6; whether TRBD1, the table's D call, matches the DNA was not checked. The germline gives CDR1 MDHEN, CDR2 SYDVKM. The CDR3 numbers 8 amino acids, ends counted. The CDR3 loop is CASSPPGS.

The V and J genes are TRBV7-6 and TRBJ2-1; possibly TRBD1 for D (5 bases). TRBJ2-7 matches the DNA end more closely, so the J call is doubtful. In germline, CDR1 is SGHVS, CDR2 FNYEAQ. CDR3 size: 13 residues. The CDR3 sequence is CASSPTDPYEQYF. The CDR3 bases are TGTGCCAGCAGCCCGACAGACCCCTACGAGCAGTACTTC.

This clonotype was seen only once. The chain carries TRBV10-3 and TRBJ2-5; no definite D call. With the DNA end fitting TRBJ2-7 better, the J assignment may be wrong. This CDR3 is built from 13 residues. Germline V CDR1 and CDR2: ENHRY, SYGVKD. The CDR3 DNA follows: TGTGCCATCAGTTTGGGTGGGGCCTACGAGCAGTACTTC. Protein: CAISLGGAYEQYF.

The rearrangement joins TRBV7-2 to TRBJ2-3; D is undetermined. The CDR3 runs to 14 residues. V lost 5 bases and J 1 base, leaving 10 bases between the germline ends. Germline CDR1 and CDR2: SGHTA and FQGNSA. The CDR3 DNA sequence: TGTGCCAGCAGCGCTGCCGCTGGCACAGATACGCAGTATTTT. Its translation is CASSAAAGTDTQYF.

The chain joins TRBV11-1 to TRBJ1-1, with unresolved D. The CDR3 has 10 residues. Trimming took off 2 bases at V and 10 bases at J, with 5 bases between the two ends. Germline loops: CDR1 SGHAT, CDR2 FQDESV (reference sequence). In DNA form, the CDR3 reads TGTGCCAGCAGCTTAAACGTAGCTTTCTTT. It is translated as CASSLNVAFF.

The chain links TRBV7-1 to TRBJ2-5, with a tentative D call TRBD1 (6 bases). TRBV7-1 counts as an open reading frame of uncertain function. Trimming shortened V by 7 bases and J by 5 bases, and 20 bases separated the two germline ends. There are 15 residues in the CDR3. CDR3 sequence (DNA): TGTGCCAGCACCGGACAGTCCCACGGCGGGGAGACCCAGTACTTC. As protein: CASTGQSHGGETQYF.

There are many counts of this clonotype. A much bigger clone sits one base away, suggesting this may be a read error. The chain links TRBV27 to TRBJ2-1; 8 bases are shared with TRBD2. The closer fit of TRBJ2-7 to the DNA end suggests the J call may be wrong. The CDR3 is 13 amino acids. Germline lookup yields CDR1 MNHEY and CDR2 SMNVEV (reference sequence). The CDR3 DNA reads as TGTGCCAGCGCGGGGGGAGCAAACAATGAGCAGTACTTC. Its translation: CASAGGANNEQYF.

This clonotype has a single count. This may come from a read error, since a much larger clone is one base off. The chain couples TRBV5-1 to TRBJ2-1; D is uncertain. V lost 5 bases and J lost 10, with 16 bases in between. CDR3 length: 13 residues. CDR1 is SGHRS, CDR2 YFSETQ, per germline. CDR3: CASRRPPSDEQFF. CDR3 coding DNA: TGCGCCAGCAGACGGCCCCCATCCGACGAGCAGTTCTTC.

This clonotype was detected only a few times. This chain uses TRBV7-8 with TRBJ2-2, with D possibly being TRBD1 (5 bases). From germline, CDR1 is SGHVS and CDR2 FQNEAQ. Deletions cut 3 bases from V and 6 bases from J, with 8 bases between. This CDR3 is built from 13 residues. The CDR3 region is CASSFTGSGELFF. The CDR3, as DNA: TGTGCCAGCAGCTTCACAGGCTCCGGGGAGCTGTTTTTT.

The V and J genes are TRBV6-1 and TRBJ2-5; TRBD2 might be the D (5 bases). The DNA matches TRBJ2-7 better at its end, which makes the J call doubtful. There are 14 residues in the CDR3. In germline, CDR1 is MNHNS, CDR2 SASEGT. In nucleotides, the CDR3 is TGTGCCAGCAGTGAAGCGAAGGGAGCCTACGAGCAGTACTTC. Translation gives CASSEAKGAYEQYF.

The V and J genes are TRBV7-6 and TRBJ2-1, with D possibly being TRBD1 or TRBD2 (6 bases each). The end of the DNA fits TRBJ2-5 better, so the J call may be wrong. Germline V lookup: CDR1 SGHVS, CDR2 FNYEAQ. The CDR3 extends over 17 amino acids. The CDR3 bases are TGTGCCAGCAGCCTAGGAGGGGGAGCGGGCAACCAAGAGACCCAGTACTTC. Translated: CASSLGGGAGNQETQYF.

This clonotype was observed at least ten times. Since a much larger clone is just one base distant, this may be a read error. The chain has TRBV6-1 and TRBJ2-5; D perhaps matches TRBD2 (6 bases). The V gene lost 1 base and the J gene lost 11 bases, with 29 bases spanning the gap. This CDR3 spans 18 amino acids. Germline lookup yields CDR1 MNHNS and CDR2 SASEGT. CDR3 in DNA: TGTGCCAGCAGTGAAGGGGGGGAGCCCGGACCAAGGGGAAATGAGCAGTACTTC. Amino acid sequence: CASSEGGEPGPRGNEQYF.

This clonotype was seen ten or more times. The CDR3 DNA is TGTGCCAGCAGCTTATTGCTAGCGGGAGGAGAGAGCGTCCTCGAGCAGTACTTC. This sequence encodes CASSLLLAGGESVLEQYF. The chain carries TRBV7-8 and TRBJ2-7; 11 bases map to TRBD2. Losses at the gene ends were 2 bases for V and 6 bases for J; bases not matched to a gene: 15. CDR3 size: 18 residues. The germline V gene encodes CDR1 SGHVS and CDR2 FQNEAQ.

The chain is built from TRBV28 and TRBJ2-5; D unresolved. Deletions cut 6 bases from V and 4 bases from J, with 18 bases between. Germline CDR1 and CDR2: MDHEN and SYDVKM. The CDR3 spans 15 residues. The CDR3 nucleotides read TGTGCCAGCAGCGCCTATTCAACCAACGGAGAGACCCAGTACTTC. Translating gives CASSAYSTNGETQYF.

This chain uses TRBV12-3 or TRBV12-4 with TRBJ2-5; D remains unclear. The better agreement between TRBJ2-1 and the DNA end casts doubt on the J call. CDR3 length: 14 residues. The CDR3 loop is CASSRTGSYNEQFF. In DNA, the CDR3 is TGTGCCAGCAGCCGGACGGGCTCCTACAATGAGCAGTTCTTC.

This clonotype was observed a few times. The J gene is TRBJ2-2, the V gene TRBV6-1, with a weak D call TRBD2 (5 bases). CDR3 length: 16 residues. Trimming left V 4 bases short and J 6 bases short, with 18 bases between. Per germline, CDR1 MNHNS and CDR2 SASEGT. CDR3 nucleotide sequence: TGTGCCAGCAGTGTTGAGGGTACTAATTCTGCCGGGGAGCTGTTTTTT. It specifies CASSVEGTNSAGELFF.

The gene calls are TRBV28 and TRBJ2-7; D is possibly TRBD1 (5 bases). With 6 bases removed from V and 3 bases from J, the gap between germline ends came to 21 bases. The CDR3 consists of 16 residues. Germline V CDR1 and CDR2: MDHEN, SYDVKM. The CDR3 here is CASRSLGAGFLYEQYF. The CDR3 coding sequence is TGTGCCAGCAGGAGTCTAGGGGCAGGGTTTCTCTACGAGCAGTACTTC.

The chain is built from TRBV7-3 and TRBJ2-4; D not certain. The better agreement between TRBJ2-1 and the DNA end casts doubt on the J call. From germline, CDR1 is SGHTA and CDR2 FQGTGA. The CDR3 loop spans 14 amino acids. DNA of the CDR3: TGTGCCAGCAGCTTAACTAGCTCCTACAATGAGCAGTTCTTC. Residues: CASSLTSSYNEQFF.